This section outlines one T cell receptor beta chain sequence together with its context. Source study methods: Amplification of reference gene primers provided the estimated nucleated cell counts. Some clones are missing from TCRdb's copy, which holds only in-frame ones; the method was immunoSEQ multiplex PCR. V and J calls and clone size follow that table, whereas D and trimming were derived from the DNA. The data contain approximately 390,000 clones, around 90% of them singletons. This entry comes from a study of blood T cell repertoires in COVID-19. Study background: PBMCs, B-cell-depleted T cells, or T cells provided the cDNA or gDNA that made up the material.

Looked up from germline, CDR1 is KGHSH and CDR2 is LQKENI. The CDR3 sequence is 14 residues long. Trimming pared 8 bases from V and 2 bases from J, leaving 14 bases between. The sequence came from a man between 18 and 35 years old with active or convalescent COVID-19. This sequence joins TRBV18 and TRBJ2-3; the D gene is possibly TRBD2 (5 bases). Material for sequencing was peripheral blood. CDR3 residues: CASPIGGATDTQYF. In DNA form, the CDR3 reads TGTGCCAGCCCAATAGGAGGCGCCACAGATACGCAGTATTTT.